This T cell receptor beta chain derives from a study of blood T cell repertoires in COVID-19. Background on the study: Researchers got acute and convalescent COVID-19 samples from the United States, Italy and Spain. PBMCs, B-cell-depleted T cells, or T cells provided the cDNA or gDNA that made up the material.

This table comes from immunoSEQ multiplex PCR, and its TCRdb copy is limited to in-frame clones, with some not included. The sample records about 120,000 clones, roughly 91% being singletons. The CDR3 is 17 amino acids. Germline V gives CDR1 LNHDA, CDR2 SQIVND (reference sequence). V lost 6 bases and J lost 3, with 20 bases in between. The sequence derives from a human donor with acute or convalescent COVID-19. The donor label of this sample is uncertain. The chain carries TRBV19 and TRBJ1-4; D is unclear. Sample: peripheral blood. CDR3 protein: CASRPSRGAASNEKLFF. The CDR3 nucleotides are TGTGCCAGTAGACCCTCTCGGGGTGCAGCTTCTAATGAAAAACTGTTTTTT.